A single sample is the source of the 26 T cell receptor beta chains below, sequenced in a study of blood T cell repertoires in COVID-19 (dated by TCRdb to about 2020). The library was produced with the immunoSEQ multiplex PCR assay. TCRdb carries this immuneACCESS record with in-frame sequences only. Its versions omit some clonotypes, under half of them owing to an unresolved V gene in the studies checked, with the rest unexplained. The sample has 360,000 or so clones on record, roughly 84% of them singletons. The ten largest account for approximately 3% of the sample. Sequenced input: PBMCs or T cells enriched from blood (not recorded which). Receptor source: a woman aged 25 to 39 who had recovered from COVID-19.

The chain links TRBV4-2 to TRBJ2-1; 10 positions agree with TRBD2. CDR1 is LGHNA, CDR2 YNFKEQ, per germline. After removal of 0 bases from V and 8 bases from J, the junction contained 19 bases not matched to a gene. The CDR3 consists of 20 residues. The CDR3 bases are TGTGCCAGCAGCCAAGAGGCCAGCGGGGGGGCGATCGGTCATATCTATGAGCAGTTCTTC. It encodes CASSQEASGGAIGHIYEQFF.

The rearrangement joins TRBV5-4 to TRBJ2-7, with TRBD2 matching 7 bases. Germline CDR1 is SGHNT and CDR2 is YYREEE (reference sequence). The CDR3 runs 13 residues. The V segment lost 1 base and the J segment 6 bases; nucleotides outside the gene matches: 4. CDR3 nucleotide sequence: TGTGCCAGCAGCTTGAAAGCGGGACTCGAGCAGTACTTC. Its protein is CASSLKAGLEQYF.

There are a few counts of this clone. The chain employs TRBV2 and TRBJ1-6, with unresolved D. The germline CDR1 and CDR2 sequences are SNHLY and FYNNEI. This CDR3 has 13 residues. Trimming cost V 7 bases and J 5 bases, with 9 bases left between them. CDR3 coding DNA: TGTGCCAGCATTCGGGGTAATAATTCACCCCTCCACTTT. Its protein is CASIRGNNSPLHF.

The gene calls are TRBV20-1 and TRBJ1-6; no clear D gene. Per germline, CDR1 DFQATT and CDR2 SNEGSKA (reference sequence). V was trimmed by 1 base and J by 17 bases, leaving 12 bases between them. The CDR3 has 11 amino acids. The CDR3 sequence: CSARAETGIHF. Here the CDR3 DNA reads TGCAGTGCTAGAGCGGAGACCGGCATCCACTTT.

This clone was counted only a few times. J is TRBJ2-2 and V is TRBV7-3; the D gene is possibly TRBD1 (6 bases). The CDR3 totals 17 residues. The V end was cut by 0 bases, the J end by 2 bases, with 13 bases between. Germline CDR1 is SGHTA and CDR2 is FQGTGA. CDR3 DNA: TGTGCCAGCAGCTTAACGGGGGCTAGCATTAACACCGGGGAGCTGTTTTTT. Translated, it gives CASSLTGASINTGELFF.

The CDR3 DNA reads as TGCGCCAGCAGTGAGGCGGGAGAAAAAAACATTCAGTACTTC. Its protein product is CASSEAGEKNIQYF. The rearrangement uses TRBV10-1 and TRBJ2-4; 7 bases map to TRBD2. With V trimmed by 2 bases and J by 4 bases, 2 bases remained unmatched. The CDR3 is 14 amino acids. The germline V gene encodes CDR1 WNHNN and CDR2 SYGVQD (reference sequence).

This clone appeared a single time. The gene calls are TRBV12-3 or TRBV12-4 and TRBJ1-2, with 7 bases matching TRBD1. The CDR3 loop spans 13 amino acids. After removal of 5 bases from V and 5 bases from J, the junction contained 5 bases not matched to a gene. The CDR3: CASSGDRVYGYTF. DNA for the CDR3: TGTGCCAGCAGTGGTGACAGGGTTTATGGCTACACCTTC.

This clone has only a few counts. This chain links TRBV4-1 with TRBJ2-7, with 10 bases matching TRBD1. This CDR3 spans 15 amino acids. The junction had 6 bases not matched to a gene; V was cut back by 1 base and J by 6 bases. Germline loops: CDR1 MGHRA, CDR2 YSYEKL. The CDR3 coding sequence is TGCGCCAGCAGCCAAGGACAGGGGGCTAAGGGCGAGCAGTACTTC. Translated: CASSQGQGAKGEQYF.

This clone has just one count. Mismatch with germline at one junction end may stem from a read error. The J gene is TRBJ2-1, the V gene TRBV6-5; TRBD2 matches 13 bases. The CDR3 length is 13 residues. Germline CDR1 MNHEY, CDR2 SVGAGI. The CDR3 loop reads CASSWTSGSEEFF. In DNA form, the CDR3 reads TGTGCCAGCAGCTGGACTAGCGGGAGTGAGGAGTTCTTC.

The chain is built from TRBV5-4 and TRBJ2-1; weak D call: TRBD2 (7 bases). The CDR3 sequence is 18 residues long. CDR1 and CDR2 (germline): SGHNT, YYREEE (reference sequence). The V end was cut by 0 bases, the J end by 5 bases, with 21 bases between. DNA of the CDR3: TGTGCCAGCAGCTTGGTCTCGGGGCGGGGGCGCTATCACAATGAGCAGTTCTTC. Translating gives CASSLVSGRGRYHNEQFF.

The CDR3 spells CASSPTHTGDTEAFF. Written as DNA, the CDR3 is TGTGCCAGCAGCCCCACCCACACAGGAGACACTGAAGCTTTCTTT. The chain employs TRBV3-1 (or the pseudogene TRBV3-2) and TRBJ1-1, with D possibly TRBD1 on 5 matching bases. This CDR3 has 15 amino acids. CDR1 is LGHDT and CDR2 is YNNKEL in the germline V gene (reference sequence). Trimming removed 4 bases from V and 3 bases from J, with 15 bases in between.

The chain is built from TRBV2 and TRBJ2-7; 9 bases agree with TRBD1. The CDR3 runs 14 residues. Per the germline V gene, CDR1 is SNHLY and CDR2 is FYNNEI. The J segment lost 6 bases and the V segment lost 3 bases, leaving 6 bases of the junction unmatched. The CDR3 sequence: CASSERGQGPEQYF. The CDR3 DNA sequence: TGTGCCAGCAGTGAGAGGGGACAGGGCCCCGAGCAGTACTTC.

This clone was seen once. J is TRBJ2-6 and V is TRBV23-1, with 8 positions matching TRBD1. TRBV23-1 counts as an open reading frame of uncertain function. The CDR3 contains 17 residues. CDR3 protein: CAGWPGTGSSGANVLTF. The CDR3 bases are TGCGCAGGGTGGCCCGGGACAGGTAGCTCTGGGGCCAACGTCCTGACTTTC.

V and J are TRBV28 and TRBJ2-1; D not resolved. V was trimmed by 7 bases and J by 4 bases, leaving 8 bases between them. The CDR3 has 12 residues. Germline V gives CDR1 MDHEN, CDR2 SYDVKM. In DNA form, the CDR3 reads TGTGCCAGCACTGCGGTATACAATGAGCAGTTCTTC. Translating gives CASTAVYNEQFF.

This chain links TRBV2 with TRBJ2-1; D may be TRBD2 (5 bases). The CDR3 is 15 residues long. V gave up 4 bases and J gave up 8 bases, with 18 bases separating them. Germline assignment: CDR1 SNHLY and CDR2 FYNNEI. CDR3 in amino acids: CASSVGAALGYEQFF. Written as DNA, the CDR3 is TGTGCCAGCAGTGTTGGAGCGGCCCTGGGCTATGAGCAGTTCTTC. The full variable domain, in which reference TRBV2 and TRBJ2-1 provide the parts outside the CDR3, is EPEVTQTPSHQVTQMGQEVILRCVPISNHLYFYWYRQILGQKVEFLVSFYNNEISEKSEIFDDQFSVERPDGSNFTLKIRSTKLEDSAMYFCASSVGAALGYEQFFGPGTRLTVL.

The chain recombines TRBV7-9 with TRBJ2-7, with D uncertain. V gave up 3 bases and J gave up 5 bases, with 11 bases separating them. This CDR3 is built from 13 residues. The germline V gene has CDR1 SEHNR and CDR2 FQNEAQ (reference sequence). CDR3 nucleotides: TGTGCCAGCAGCTTGGGCAGCTGGAACGAGCAGTACTTC. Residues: CASSLGSWNEQYF.

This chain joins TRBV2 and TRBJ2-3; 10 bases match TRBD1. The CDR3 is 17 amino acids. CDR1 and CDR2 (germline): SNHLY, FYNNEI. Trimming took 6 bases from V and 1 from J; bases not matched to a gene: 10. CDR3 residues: CASSGGTGEWGTDTQYF. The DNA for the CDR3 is TGTGCCAGCAGCGGAGGGACAGGGGAATGGGGCACAGATACGCAGTATTTT.

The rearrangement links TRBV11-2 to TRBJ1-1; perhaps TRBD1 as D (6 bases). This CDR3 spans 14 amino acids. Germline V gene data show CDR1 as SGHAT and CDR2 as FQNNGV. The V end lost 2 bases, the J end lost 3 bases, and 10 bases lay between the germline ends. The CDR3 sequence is CASSLRGGYTEAFF. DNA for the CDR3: TGTGCCAGCAGCTTACGTGGGGGCTACACTGAAGCTTTCTTT. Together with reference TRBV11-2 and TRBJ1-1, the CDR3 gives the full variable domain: EAGVAQSPRYKIIEKRQSVAFWCNPISGHATLYWYQQILGQGPKLLIQFQNNGVVDDSQLPKDRFSAERLKGVDSTLKIQPAKLEDSAVYLCASSLRGGYTEAFFGQGTRLTVV.

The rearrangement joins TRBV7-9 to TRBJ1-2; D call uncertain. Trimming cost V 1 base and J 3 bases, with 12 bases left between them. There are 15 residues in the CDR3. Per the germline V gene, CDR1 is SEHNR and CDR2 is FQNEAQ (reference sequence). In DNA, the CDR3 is TGTGCCAGCAGCTTAGTCGAGTCGTTGGACTATGGCTACACCTTC. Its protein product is CASSLVESLDYGYTF.

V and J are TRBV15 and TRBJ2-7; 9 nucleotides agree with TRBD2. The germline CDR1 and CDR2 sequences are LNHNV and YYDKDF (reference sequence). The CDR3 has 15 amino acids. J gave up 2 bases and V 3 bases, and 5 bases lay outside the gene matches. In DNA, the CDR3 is TGTGCCACCAGCAGTCTTAGCGGGAGAGCCTACGAGCAGTACTTC. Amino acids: CATSSLSGRAYEQYF.

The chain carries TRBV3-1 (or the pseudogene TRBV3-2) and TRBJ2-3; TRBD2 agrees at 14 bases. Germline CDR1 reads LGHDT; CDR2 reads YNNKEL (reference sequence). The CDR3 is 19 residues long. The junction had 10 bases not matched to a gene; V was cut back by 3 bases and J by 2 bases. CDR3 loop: CASSHGLAGGHYATDTQYF. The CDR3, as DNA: TGTGCCAGCAGCCATGGACTAGCGGGGGGCCACTACGCCACAGATACGCAGTATTTT.

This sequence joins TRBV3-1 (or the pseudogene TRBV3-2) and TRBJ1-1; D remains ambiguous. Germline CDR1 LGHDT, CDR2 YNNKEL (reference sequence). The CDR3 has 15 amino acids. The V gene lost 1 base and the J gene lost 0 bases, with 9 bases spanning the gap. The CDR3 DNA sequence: TGTGCCAGCAGCCAAGCTCATGACATGAACACTGAAGCTTTCTTT. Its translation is CASSQAHDMNTEAFF.

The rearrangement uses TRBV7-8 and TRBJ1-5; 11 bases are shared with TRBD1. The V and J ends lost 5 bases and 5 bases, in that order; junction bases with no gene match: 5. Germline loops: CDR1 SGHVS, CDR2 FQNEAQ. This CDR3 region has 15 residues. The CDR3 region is CASSTGQGAYQPQHF. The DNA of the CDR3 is TGTGCCAGCAGCACAGGACAGGGGGCCTATCAGCCCCAGCATTTT.

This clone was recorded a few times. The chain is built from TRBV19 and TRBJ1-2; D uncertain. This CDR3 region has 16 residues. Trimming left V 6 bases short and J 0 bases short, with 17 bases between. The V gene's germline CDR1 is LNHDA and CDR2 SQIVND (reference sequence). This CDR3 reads CASRDPSSEPNYGYTF. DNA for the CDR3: TGTGCCAGTAGAGACCCGTCCAGCGAACCTAACTATGGCTACACCTTC.

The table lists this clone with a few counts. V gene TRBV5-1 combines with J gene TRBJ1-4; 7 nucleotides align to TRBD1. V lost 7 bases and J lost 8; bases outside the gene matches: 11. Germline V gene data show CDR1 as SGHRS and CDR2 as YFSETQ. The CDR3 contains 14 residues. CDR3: CASGTGEKGEKLFF. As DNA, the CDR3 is TGCGCCAGCGGCACAGGGGAAAAGGGGGAAAAACTGTTTTTT.

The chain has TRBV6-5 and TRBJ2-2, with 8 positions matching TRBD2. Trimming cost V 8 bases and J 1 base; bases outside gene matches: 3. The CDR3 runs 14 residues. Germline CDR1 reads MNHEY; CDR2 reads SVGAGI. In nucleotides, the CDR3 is TGTGCCAGCCGGACTAGCCAGAACACCGGGGAGCTGTTTTTT. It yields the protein CASRTSQNTGELFF.